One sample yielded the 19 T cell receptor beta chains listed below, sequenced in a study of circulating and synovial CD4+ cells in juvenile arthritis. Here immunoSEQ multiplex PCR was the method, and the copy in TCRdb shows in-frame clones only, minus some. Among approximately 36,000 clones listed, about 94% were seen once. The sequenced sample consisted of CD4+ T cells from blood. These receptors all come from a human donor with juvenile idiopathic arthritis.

The CDR3 spells CASSLAGVGQVSETQYF. The CDR3 DNA follows: TGCGCCAGCAGCTTGGCCGGAGTGGGACAGGTATCAGAGACCCAGTACTTC. V gene TRBV5-1 combines with J gene TRBJ2-5; 8 bases are a match to TRBD1. From germline, CDR1 is SGHRS and CDR2 YFSETQ. This CDR3 has 17 residues. Unmatched junction bases numbered 11, after V lost 0 bases and J lost 4 bases.

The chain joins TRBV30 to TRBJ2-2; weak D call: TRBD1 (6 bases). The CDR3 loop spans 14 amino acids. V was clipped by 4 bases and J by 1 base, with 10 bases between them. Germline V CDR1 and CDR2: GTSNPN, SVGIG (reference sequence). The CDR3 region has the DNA TGTGCCTGGAAGAGCAGGGGGAACACCGGGGAGCTGTTTTTT. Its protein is CAWKSRGNTGELFF.

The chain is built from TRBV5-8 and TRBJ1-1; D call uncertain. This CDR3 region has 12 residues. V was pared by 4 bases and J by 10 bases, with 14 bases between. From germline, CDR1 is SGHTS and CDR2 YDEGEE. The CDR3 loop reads CASSRRFSGAFF. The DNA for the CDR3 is TGTGCCAGCAGCCGGAGGTTCTCGGGAGCTTTCTTT.

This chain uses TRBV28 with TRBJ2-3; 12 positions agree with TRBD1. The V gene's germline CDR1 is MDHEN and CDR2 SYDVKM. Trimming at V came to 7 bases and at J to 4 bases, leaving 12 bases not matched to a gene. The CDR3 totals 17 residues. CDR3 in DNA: TGTGCCAGCACCCAGAGTGAGGGACAGGGGGCTGCAGATACGCAGTATTTT. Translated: CASTQSEGQGAADTQYF.

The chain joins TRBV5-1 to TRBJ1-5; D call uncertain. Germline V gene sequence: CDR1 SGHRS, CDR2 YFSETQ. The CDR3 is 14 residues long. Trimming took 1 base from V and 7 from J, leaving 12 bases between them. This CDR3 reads CASSLSNRGQPQHF. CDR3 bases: TGCGCCAGCAGCTTGTCCAACCGGGGACAGCCCCAGCATTTT.

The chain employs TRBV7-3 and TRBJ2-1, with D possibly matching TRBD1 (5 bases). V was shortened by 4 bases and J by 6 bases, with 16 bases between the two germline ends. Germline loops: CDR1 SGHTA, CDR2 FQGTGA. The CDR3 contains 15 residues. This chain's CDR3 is CASSSEVGRANEQFF. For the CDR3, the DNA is TGTGCCAGCAGCTCCGAGGTCGGCAGGGCCAATGAGCAGTTCTTC.

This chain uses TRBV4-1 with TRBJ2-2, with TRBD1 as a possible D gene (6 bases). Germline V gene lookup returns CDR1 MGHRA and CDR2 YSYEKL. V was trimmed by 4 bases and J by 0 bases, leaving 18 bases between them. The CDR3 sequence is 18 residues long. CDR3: CASSLRVGGGANTGELFF. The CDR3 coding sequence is TGCGCCAGCAGCCTTCGGGTTGGGGGCGGCGCGAACACCGGGGAGCTGTTTTTT.

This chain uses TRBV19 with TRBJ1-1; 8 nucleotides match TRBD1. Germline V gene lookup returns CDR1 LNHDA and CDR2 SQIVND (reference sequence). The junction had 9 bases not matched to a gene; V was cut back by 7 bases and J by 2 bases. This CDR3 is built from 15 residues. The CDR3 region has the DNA TGTGCCAGTACTCTATGGACAGGGCAAAACACTGAAGCTTTCTTT. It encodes CASTLWTGQNTEAFF.

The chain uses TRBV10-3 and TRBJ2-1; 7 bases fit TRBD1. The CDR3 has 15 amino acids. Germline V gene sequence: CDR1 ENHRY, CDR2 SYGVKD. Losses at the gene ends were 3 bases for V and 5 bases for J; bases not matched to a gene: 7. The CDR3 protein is CAISDKGGAHNEQFF. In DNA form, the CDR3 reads TGTGCCATCAGTGATAAAGGGGGCGCCCACAATGAGCAGTTCTTC.

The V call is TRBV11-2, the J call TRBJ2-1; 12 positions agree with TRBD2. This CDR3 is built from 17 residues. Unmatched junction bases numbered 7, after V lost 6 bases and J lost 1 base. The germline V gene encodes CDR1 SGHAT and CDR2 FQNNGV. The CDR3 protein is CASRPRLAGESYNEQFF. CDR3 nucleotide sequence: TGTGCCAGCAGGCCCCGACTAGCGGGGGAGTCCTACAATGAGCAGTTCTTC.

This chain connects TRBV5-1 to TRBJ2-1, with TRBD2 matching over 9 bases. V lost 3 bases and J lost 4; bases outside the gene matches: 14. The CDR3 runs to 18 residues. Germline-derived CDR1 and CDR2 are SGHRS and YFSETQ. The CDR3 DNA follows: TGCGCCAGCAGCTCCCGAGGTAGCGGGGGACCTTCTTACAATGAGCAGTTCTTC. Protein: CASSSRGSGGPSYNEQFF.

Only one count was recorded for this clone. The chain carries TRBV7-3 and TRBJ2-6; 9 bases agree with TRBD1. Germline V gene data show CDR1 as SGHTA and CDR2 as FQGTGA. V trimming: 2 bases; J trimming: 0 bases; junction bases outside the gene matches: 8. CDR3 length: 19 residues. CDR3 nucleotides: TGTGCCAGCAGCTTAGAGCGACAGGGGGGCTACTCTGGGGCCAACGTCCTGACTTTC. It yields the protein CASSLERQGGYSGANVLTF. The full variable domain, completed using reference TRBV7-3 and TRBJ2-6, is GAGVSQTPSNKVTEKGKYVELRCDPISGHTALYWYRQSLGQGPEFLIYFQGTGAADDSGLPNDRFFAVRPEGSVSTLKIQRTERGDSAVYLCASSLERQGGYSGANVLTFGAGSRLTVL.

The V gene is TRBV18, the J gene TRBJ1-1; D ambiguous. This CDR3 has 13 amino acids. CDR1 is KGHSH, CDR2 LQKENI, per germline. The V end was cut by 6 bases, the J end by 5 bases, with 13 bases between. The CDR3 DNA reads TGTGCCAGCTCGCCCGACCAGAGGACTGAAGCTTTCTTT. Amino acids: CASSPDQRTEAFF.

The CDR3 sequence: CASSSGRRGEQYF. The DNA of the CDR3 is TGTGCCAGCAGCTCCGGGAGACGTGGTGAGCAGTACTTC. The rearrangement uses TRBV7-2 and TRBJ2-7, with a weak D call TRBD2 (6 bases). V gave up 4 bases and J gave up 7 bases, with 14 bases separating them. Germline CDR1 and CDR2: SGHTA and FQGNSA. The CDR3 extends over 13 amino acids.

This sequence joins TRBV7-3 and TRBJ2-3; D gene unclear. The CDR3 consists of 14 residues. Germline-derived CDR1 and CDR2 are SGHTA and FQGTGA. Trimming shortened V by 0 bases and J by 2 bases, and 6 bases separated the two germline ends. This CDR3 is CASSLTAATDTQYF. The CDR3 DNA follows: TGTGCCAGCAGCTTAACGGCGGCCACAGATACGCAGTATTTT.

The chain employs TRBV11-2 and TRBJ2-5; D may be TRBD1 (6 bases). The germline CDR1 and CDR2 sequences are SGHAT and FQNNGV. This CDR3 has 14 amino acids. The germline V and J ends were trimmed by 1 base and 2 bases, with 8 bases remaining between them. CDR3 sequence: CASSLVGQQETQYF. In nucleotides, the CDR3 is TGTGCCAGCAGCTTAGTTGGACAGCAAGAGACCCAGTACTTC.

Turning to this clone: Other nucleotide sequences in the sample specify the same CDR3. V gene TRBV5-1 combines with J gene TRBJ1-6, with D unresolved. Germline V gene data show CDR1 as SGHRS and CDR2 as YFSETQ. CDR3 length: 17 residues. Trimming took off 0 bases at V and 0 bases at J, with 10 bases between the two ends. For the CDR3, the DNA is TGCGCCAGCAGCTTGGAGTCAGCGAGCTCCTATAATTCACCCCTCCACTTT. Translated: CASSLESASSYNSPLHF.

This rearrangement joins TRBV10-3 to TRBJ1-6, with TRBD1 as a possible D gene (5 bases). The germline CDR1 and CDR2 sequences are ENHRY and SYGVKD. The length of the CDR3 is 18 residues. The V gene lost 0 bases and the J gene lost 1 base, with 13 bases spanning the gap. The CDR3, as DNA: TGTGCCATCAGTGAGTCATTCGGGGGTGATTCCTATAATTCACCCCTCCACTTT. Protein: CAISESFGGDSYNSPLHF.

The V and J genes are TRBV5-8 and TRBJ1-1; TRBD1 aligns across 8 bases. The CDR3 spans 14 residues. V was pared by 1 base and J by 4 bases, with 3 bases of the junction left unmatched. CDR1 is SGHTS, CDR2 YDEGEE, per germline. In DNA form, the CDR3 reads TGTGCCAGCAGCTTGCAGGGGGCGGCCACTGAAGCTTTCTTT. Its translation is CASSLQGAATEAFF.